This is a list of T cell receptor beta chains from one sample in a study of low-dose radiotherapy and immunotherapy resistance in tumors. TCRdb used MiXCR to reprocess the reads, holding one entry per CDR3 protein. The sample contains tens of thousands of distinct CDR3 sequences, around 17% of which appear only once. The sample was PBMCs, taken before treatment. These receptors were collected from a male donor with prostate cancer. Both conserved end residues are trimmed from each CDR3.

v_gene,CDR3aa
TRBV4-3,ASNHPGGLEQF
TRBV11-2,ASSLPVLNTEAF
TRBV6-1,ASSYTRPHHEQY
TRBV5-1,ASSLKDEQY
TRBV12-3/TRBV12-4,ASKGRPKYTQY
TRBV5-1,ASSLVGREQF
TRBV2,ASTLVAGGGNEQF
TRBV6-5,ASSRSRGQGSDTQY
TRBV5-4,ASSFIQGADTQY
TRBV6-2/TRBV6-3,ASSSSQYTEAF
TRBV12-3/TRBV12-4,ASSLIRTFSGNTIY
TRBV6-2/TRBV6-3,ASSPRTGDEQF
TRBV11-3,ASSLGQGVGGELF
TRBV4-1,ASSQPGQELAYEQY
TRBV27,ASSLGVLRPQH
TRBV24-1,ATSAVSTDTQY
TRBV11-2,ASQQGQSTDTQY
TRBV3-1,ASSQVNSPLH
TRBV11-2,ASSLEVDSTDTQY
TRBV7-6,ASSHSTGGSEAF
TRBV27,ASSLSRGAYNEQF
TRBV7-2,ASSLAAGVKGYEQY
TRBV7-8,ASSFGEGGYT
TRBV20-1,SAAGQTQY
TRBV30,AWMSRADTGELF
TRBV4-2,ASSQDIAGSTDTQY
TRBV7-2,ASSFSLAGLYNEQF
TRBV5-4,ASSSAGGPDGELF
TRBV3-1,ASSPGRVLGEY
TRBV24-1,ATSDSGQGAKTQY
TRBV7-9,ASSLGQEEQF
TRBV7-2,ASSYTSGGTDTQY
TRBV29-1,SVEGRQGNYNEQF
TRBV12-3/TRBV12-4,ASSLGVANEQF
TRBV7-2,ASSLEWGPDHNSPLH
TRBV7-9,ASSLANPQGVGYT
TRBV5-4,ASSLTSGGTNTGELF
TRBV20-1,SARDESHEQF
TRBV5-1,ASSLKMDRAAGYGYT
TRBV7-2,ASRAAGGGTSTDTQY
TRBV5-6,ASSLGSSGTDTQY